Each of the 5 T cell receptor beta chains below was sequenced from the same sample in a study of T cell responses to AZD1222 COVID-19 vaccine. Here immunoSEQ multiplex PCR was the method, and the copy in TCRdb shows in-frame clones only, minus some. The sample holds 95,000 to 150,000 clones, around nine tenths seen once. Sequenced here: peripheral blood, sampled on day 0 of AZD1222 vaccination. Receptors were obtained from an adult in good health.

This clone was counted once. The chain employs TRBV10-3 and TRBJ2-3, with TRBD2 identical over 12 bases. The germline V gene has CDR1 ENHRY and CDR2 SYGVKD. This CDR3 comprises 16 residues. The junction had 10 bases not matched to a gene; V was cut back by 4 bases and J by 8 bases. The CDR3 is CAISGILAGGARTQYF. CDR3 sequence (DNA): TGTGCCATCAGTGGTATTCTAGCGGGAGGGGCGCGTACGCAGTATTTT.

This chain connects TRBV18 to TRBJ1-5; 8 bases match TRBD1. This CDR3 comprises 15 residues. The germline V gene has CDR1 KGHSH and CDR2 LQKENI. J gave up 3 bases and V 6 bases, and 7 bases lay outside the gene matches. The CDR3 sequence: CASSPTGATNQPQHF. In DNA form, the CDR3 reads TGTGCCAGCTCGCCGACAGGGGCCACCAATCAGCCCCAGCATTTT. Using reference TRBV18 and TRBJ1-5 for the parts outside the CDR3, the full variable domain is NAGVMQNPRHLVRRRGQEARLRCSPMKGHSHVYWYRQLPEEGLKFMVYLQKENIIDESGMPKERFSAEFPKEGPSILRIQQVVRGDSAAYFCASSPTGATNQPQHFGDGTRLSIL.

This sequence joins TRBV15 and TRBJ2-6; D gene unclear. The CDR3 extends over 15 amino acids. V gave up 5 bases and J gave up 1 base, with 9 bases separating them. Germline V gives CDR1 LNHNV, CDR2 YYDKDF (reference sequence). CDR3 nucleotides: TGTGCCACCAGCGGAACAGAGTCTGGGGCCAACGTCCTGACTTTC. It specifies CATSGTESGANVLTF.

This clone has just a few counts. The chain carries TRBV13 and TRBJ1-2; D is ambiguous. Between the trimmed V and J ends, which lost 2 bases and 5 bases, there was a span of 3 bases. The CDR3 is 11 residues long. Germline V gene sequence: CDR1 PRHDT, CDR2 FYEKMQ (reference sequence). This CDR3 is CASSLIYGYTF. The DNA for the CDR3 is TGTGCCAGCAGCTTAATATATGGCTACACCTTC.

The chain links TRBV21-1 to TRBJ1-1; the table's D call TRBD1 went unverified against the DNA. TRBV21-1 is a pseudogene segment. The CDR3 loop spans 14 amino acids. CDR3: CASSPWTGNTEAFF. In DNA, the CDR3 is TGTGCCAGCAGCCCCTGGACAGGGAACACTGAAGCTTTCTTT.